The 23 T cell receptor beta chains below all came from one sample that was sequenced in a study of blood T cells in healthy people across ages (dated by TCRdb to the mid-2010s). The library was generated by 5' RACE. Sequencing took place on an Illumina HiSeq 2500. A second PCR of roughly 6 to 11 cycles was run with a J-beta primer mix and a sample-barcoded 5' primer. The raw public data were reprocessed by TCRdb itself: fastp quality trimming at Q25, MiXCR clonotype calling, in-frame beta chains only. Every entry covers one CDR3 protein and lists the most common genes and DNA from its rows. The table for this sample lists approximately 800,000 distinct CDR3 sequences; about 36% of them were counted only once. The ten largest clones take up 10% to 15% of the sample. Sequencing used blood. Source of these receptors: a man between 18 and 29 years old in good health.

Remarks on this clonotype: A much larger clonotype is one base distant, so this may be a read error. This chain links TRBV7-2 with TRBJ2-1; 9 bases map to TRBD2. Trimming at V came to 5 bases and at J to 9 bases, leaving 5 bases not matched to a gene. There are 13 residues in the CDR3. Per the germline V gene, CDR1 is SGHTA and CDR2 is FQGNSA. DNA of the CDR3: TGTGCCAGCAGCAGCACAGCGGGGGGTGAGCAGTTCTTC. Its translation is CASSSTAGGEQFF.

This clonotype appeared a few times. This chain connects TRBV7-3 to TRBJ2-1; D might be TRBD1 (6 bases). Germline CDR1 SGHTA, CDR2 FQGTGA. The CDR3 is 13 amino acids. The ends were cut back, 2 bases at V and 14 bases at J, with 16 bases in the middle. CDR3 DNA: TGTGCCAGCAGCTTACCAGGGGTCACGAAGAAGTTCTTC. This translates into CASSLPGVTKKFF.

In regard to this clonotype: This may arise from a read error, as a much more abundant clone is one base away. This chain joins TRBV25-1 and TRBJ1-2; D is uncertain. The CDR3 extends over 13 amino acids. The V end was cut by 1 base, the J end by 8 bases, with 11 bases between. From germline, CDR1 is MGHDK and CDR2 SYGVNS. The CDR3 DNA is TGTGCCAGCAGTGAATCGACCATTTGCGGCTACACCTTC. Translated, it gives CASSESTICGYTF.

This clonotype was seen just once. This chain uses TRBV5-5 with TRBJ2-2, with 7 bases aligning to TRBD1. This CDR3 spans 15 amino acids. J gave up 6 bases and V 1 base, and 6 bases lay outside the gene matches. CDR1 SGHKS and CDR2 YYEKEE come from the germline V gene (reference sequence). Here the CDR3 DNA reads TGTGCCAGCAGCTTGAGAGACAGGGAACCCGGGGAGCTGTTTTTT. Its translation: CASSLRDREPGELFF.

A note on this clonotype: This likely came from a read error, as a far larger clone is one base away. The gene calls are TRBV12-3 or TRBV12-4 and TRBJ1-5; no definite D call. Trimming shortened V by 4 bases and J by 0 bases, and 4 bases separated the two germline ends. This CDR3 spans 13 amino acids. The CDR3 nucleotides are TGTGCCAGCAGTTGCGGTAGCAATCAGCCCCAGCATTTT. Protein: CASSCGSNQPQHF.

The V and J genes are TRBV6-5 and TRBJ1-2; D ambiguous. The germline CDR1 and CDR2 sequences are MNHEY and SVGAGI. V lost 6 bases to trimming and J lost 0 bases, with 11 bases between them. The CDR3 runs 14 residues. The CDR3 is CASRPGGPNYGYTF. CDR3 bases: TGTGCCAGCAGGCCAGGAGGGCCTAACTATGGCTACACCTTC.

The genes are TRBV4-1 and TRBJ1-1, with TRBD1 as a possible D gene (6 bases). CDR1 and CDR2 (germline): MGHRA, YSYEKL. CDR3 length: 14 amino acids. V was cut by 0 bases and J by 4 bases, with 9 bases left in between. For the CDR3, the DNA is TGCGCCAGCAGCCAAGAGAAGGGGGGCACTGAAGCTTTCTTT. It yields the protein CASSQEKGGTEAFF.

Concerning this clonotype: Given a much more abundant clone one base away, this may be a read error. The V gene is TRBV6-2 or TRBV6-3, the J gene TRBJ1-2, with D possibly TRBD1 on 6 matching bases. The CDR3 runs to 12 residues. CDR1 is MNHEY and CDR2 is SVGEGT in the germline V gene. V lost 7 bases and J 2 bases, leaving 8 bases between the germline ends. In DNA form, the CDR3 reads TGTGCCAGCAAAACAGGGAACTATGGCTACACCTTC. Amino acids: CASKTGNYGYTF.

This chain uses TRBV7-2 with TRBJ2-3, with D perhaps matching TRBD1 (5 bases). Germline values: CDR1 SGHTA, CDR2 FQGNSA. V was cut by 5 bases and J by 10 bases, with 19 bases left in between. CDR3 length: 14 residues. The chain's CDR3 is CASSPDSQVLPQYF. The CDR3 nucleotides are TGTGCCAGCAGCCCAGACAGTCAAGTCCTTCCGCAGTATTTT.

This clonotype was observed a few times. This rearrangement joins TRBV29-1 to TRBJ1-2; D is perhaps TRBD1 (6 bases). V lost 7 bases and J lost 4, with 16 bases in between. CDR1 and CDR2 (germline): SQVTM, ANQGSEA. This CDR3 contains 13 residues. CDR3 nucleotides: TGCAGCGCGTTTGACAGGAGGGTCTATGGCTACACCTTC. The encoded protein is CSAFDRRVYGYTF.

This clonotype was seen only a few times. The rearrangement uses TRBV28 and TRBJ2-4; D unclear. From germline, CDR1 is MDHEN and CDR2 SYDVKM. The V and J ends lost 6 bases and 13 bases respectively, with 10 bases between them. The CDR3 is 10 amino acids. This CDR3 reads CASSFNEQYF. DNA of the CDR3: TGTGCCAGCAGCTTCAATGAGCAGTACTTC.

This clonotype was observed a handful of times. The rearrangement joins TRBV14 to TRBJ1-1; the D is unclear. The CDR3 is 17 residues long. V was trimmed by 0 bases and J by 0 bases, leaving 14 bases between them. Germline values: CDR1 SGHDN, CDR2 FVKESK. CDR3 sequence reads: CASSQDGDLLLNTEAFF. The CDR3 coding sequence is TGTGCCAGCAGCCAAGATGGGGATTTGCTCCTGAACACTGAAGCTTTCTTT.

The rearrangement uses TRBV6-2 or TRBV6-3 and TRBJ1-5; the match to TRBD1 covers 7 bases. Trimming cost V 2 bases and J 7 bases; bases outside gene matches: 5. This CDR3 has 14 residues. Germline CDR1 MNHEY, CDR2 SVGEGT. CDR3 sequence: CASSYRGGGQPQHF. The CDR3 nucleotides read TGTGCCAGCAGTTACAGGGGAGGGGGCCAGCCCCAGCATTTT.

This clonotype was seen a few times. This chain uses TRBV15 with TRBJ1-6; D is possibly TRBD1 (6 bases). CDR3 length: 15 residues. CDR1 and CDR2 (germline): LNHNV, YYDKDF (reference sequence). The germline V and J ends were trimmed by 3 bases and 5 bases, with 11 bases remaining between them. The CDR3, as DNA: TGTGCCACCAGCAGCCCGGGACATCATAATTCACCCCTCCACTTT. Amino acid sequence: CATSSPGHHNSPLHF.

J is TRBJ2-5 and V is TRBV5-5; a possible D gene is TRBD2 (5 bases). The V gene's germline CDR1 is SGHKS and CDR2 YYEKEE (reference sequence). This CDR3 has 13 amino acids. V lost 0 bases and J lost 5, with 8 bases in between. The CDR3 is CASSLAGWETQYF. The CDR3 nucleotides are TGTGCCAGCAGCTTGGCGGGGTGGGAGACCCAGTACTTC.

This clonotype appeared a few times. It may be a read error: a sequence one base away is much more abundant. The chain carries TRBV7-2 and TRBJ2-7; D call uncertain. Trimming removed 3 bases at V and 0 bases at J, with 12 bases between. Germline V gives CDR1 SGHTA, CDR2 FQGNSA. CDR3 length equals 15 residues. The DNA of the CDR3 is TGTGCCAGCAGCTTTGCAAAGTATAGCTCCTACGAGCAGTACTTC. As protein: CASSFAKYSSYEQYF.

This clonotype came up a few times. The CDR3 bases are TGTGCCAGCAGCGTAGATGCCGATCAGCCCCAGCATTTT. This gives the protein CASSVDADQPQHF. The chain couples TRBV9 to TRBJ1-5; D call uncertain. The germline V and J ends were trimmed by 0 bases and 5 bases, with 6 bases remaining between them. The CDR3 loop spans 13 amino acids. Germline values: CDR1 SGDLS, CDR2 YYNGEE.

The rearrangement links TRBV5-1 to TRBJ2-5, with 11 bases matching TRBD2. Unmatched junction bases numbered 16, after V lost 4 bases and J lost 11 bases. Per the germline V gene, CDR1 is SGHRS and CDR2 is YFSETQ. This CDR3 has 16 amino acids. The DNA for the CDR3 is TGCGCCAGCAGCACCACTAGCGGGGGCCTCCGAGTTGAGCAGTACTTC. Encoded protein: CASSTTSGGLRVEQYF.

The table lists this clonotype with many counts. The chain couples TRBV29-1 to TRBJ2-4; D is undetermined. V was clipped by 1 base and J by 1 base, with 11 bases between them. CDR3 size: 15 residues. Per the germline V gene, CDR1 is SQVTM and CDR2 is ANQGSEA. This chain's CDR3 is CSVEVRIVAKNIQYF. As DNA, the CDR3 is TGCAGCGTTGAAGTGCGGATAGTGGCCAAAAACATTCAGTACTTC.

The chain carries TRBV6-2 or TRBV6-3 and TRBJ2-3; 8 bases line up with TRBD2. J gave up 4 bases and V 6 bases, and 6 bases lay outside the gene matches. The germline V gene encodes CDR1 MNHEY and CDR2 SVGEGT. The CDR3 is 14 residues long. The CDR3 nucleotides read TGTGCCAGCAGCCGTAGCGGGGCCGCAGATACGCAGTATTTT. Protein product: CASSRSGAADTQYF.

This clonotype has a handful of counts. The CDR3 loop reads CASSLRGLDETQYF. CDR3 coding DNA: TGCGCCAGCAGCTTGAGAGGGCTGGACGAGACCCAGTACTTC. The chain joins TRBV5-1 to TRBJ2-5; D is possibly TRBD2 (5 bases). This CDR3 spans 14 amino acids. Germline lookup yields CDR1 SGHRS and CDR2 YFSETQ. Trimming shortened V by 1 base and J by 5 bases, and 12 bases separated the two germline ends.

This clonotype was counted only a few times. A read error may be the cause here, since a much bigger clone is one base away. V and J are TRBV4-3 and TRBJ1-2; unclear D gene. The germline CDR1 and CDR2 sequences are LGHNA and YSLEER. V dropped 0 bases and J dropped 2 bases, with 13 bases sitting between them. The CDR3 length is 16 residues. The CDR3 sequence is CASSQDHGGLNYGYTF. CDR3 sequence (DNA): TGCGCCAGCAGCCAAGATCATGGTGGATTAAACTATGGCTACACCTTC.

This clonotype was seen once. In DNA, the CDR3 is TGCGCCAGCAGCTCAACCTCCGCTGGACAGGTTGTTGAGCAGTACTTC. Protein: CASSSTSAGQVVEQYF. V and J are TRBV5-1 and TRBJ2-5; 7 positions agree with TRBD1. Germline V lookup: CDR1 SGHRS, CDR2 YFSETQ. With 3 bases clipped from V and 11 bases from J, the junction kept 19 bases outside the gene matches. The CDR3 runs to 16 residues.